This T cell receptor beta chain was recovered during a study of chemoradiotherapy in HPV16-positive cancers (dated by TCRdb to the early 2020s). With respect to the entire study: Functional T-cell assays on cells from two HPV16-positive patients defined candidate HPV-specific T-cell clones and common TCR motifs. The study asked whether T-cell immunity against the HPV oncoproteins E6 and E7 changes during chemoradiotherapy and whether it affects survival. TCR repertoires from more than 70 patients with HPV-related cancers were then used to track the candidate HPV-specific TCRs and motifs.

Trimming leaves V shorter by 3 bases and J shorter by 2 bases, with the junction holding 3 bases beyond the gene matches. The CDR3 covers 15 residues, taking in both the cysteine and the phenylalanine. Only the CDR3 DNA stays, 45 bases, in frame from base 1. The germline V gene yields SGHTA for CDR1 and FQGNSA for CDR2. The method was the immunoSEQ multiplex PCR assay. The table was pulled from immuneACCESS by TCRdb, which kept in-frame rearrangements only. Such tables lose some clones; where checked, under half of the loss comes from unresolved V genes, and the rest has no known cause. The sample table records around 10,000 clones; roughly 80% of these occur just once. The ten largest clones capture approximately 2.9% of the sample. The paper's findings and limits, for the study overall: Expansion of candidate HPV-specific clones and E7-related TCR motifs was observed in the tumor microenvironment during treatment, whereas no such expansion was observed for non-HPV-specific T cells. In HPV16-positive patients, expansion of HPV-responsive T cells during chemoradiotherapy was associated with improved recurrence-free survival. The functional definition of HPV-specific T cells was derived from only a couple of HPV16-positive patients, and the survival association was reported for HPV16-positive patients.

Remarks on this clone: Its recognized antigen is unknown. Base qualities are not recorded, but no much larger clone differs from it by a single base.

Repertoires were sampled multiple times during chemoradiotherapy, which allowed clonal expansion in the tumor microenvironment to be followed. The source was blood, collected from a patient who underwent chemoradiotherapy. The chain employs TRBV7-2 and TRBJ2-3, with 9 bases aligning to TRBD2. The source is a human donor with HPV-associated anogenital cancer. Here the CDR3 is given as CASSLRGGPTDTQYF. The DNA sequence is as follows: TGTGCCAGCAGCTTGCGGGGGGGCCCCACAGATACGCAGTATTTT.